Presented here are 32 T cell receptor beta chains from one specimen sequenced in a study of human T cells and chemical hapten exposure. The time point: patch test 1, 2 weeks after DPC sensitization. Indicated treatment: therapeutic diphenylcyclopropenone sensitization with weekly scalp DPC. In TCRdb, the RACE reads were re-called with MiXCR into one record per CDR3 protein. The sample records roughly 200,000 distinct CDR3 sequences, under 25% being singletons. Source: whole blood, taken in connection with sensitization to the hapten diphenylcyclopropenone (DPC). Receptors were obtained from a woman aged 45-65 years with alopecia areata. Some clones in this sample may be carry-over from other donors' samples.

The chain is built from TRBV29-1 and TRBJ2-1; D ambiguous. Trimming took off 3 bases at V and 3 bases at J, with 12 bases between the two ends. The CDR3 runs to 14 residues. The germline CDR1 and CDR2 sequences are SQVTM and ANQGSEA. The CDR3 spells CSVEAPPIYNEQFF. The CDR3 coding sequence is TGCAGCGTTGAGGCTCCCCCAATCTACAATGAGCAGTTCTTC.

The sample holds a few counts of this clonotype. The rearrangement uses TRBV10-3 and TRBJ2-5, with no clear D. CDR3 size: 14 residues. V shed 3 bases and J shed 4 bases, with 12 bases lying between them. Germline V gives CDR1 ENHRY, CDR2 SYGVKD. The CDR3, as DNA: TGTGCCATCAGTGACCGGCGGCACGGAGAGACCCAGTACTTC. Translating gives CAISDRRHGETQYF.

This chain's CDR3 is CASSILSGQETQYF. In DNA form, the CDR3 reads TGTGCCAGCAGCATCCTAAGCGGCCAAGAGACCCAGTACTTC. This chain links TRBV4-2 with TRBJ2-5, with D tentatively TRBD2 (5 bases). The CDR3 has 14 residues. Trimming cost V 5 bases and J 1 base, with 11 bases left between them. The V gene's germline CDR1 is LGHNA and CDR2 YNFKEQ.

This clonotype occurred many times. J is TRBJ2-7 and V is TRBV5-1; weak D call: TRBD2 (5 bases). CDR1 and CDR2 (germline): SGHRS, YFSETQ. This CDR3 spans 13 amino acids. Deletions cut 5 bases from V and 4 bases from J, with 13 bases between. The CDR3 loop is CASSSGVRYEQYF. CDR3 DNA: TGCGCCAGCAGTTCCGGGGTGAGGTACGAGCAGTACTTC.

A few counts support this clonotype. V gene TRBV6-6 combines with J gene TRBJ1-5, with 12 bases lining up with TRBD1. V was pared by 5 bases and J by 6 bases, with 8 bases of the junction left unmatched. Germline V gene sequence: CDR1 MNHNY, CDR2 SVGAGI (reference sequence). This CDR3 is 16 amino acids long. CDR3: CASSRGQGAAGQPQHF. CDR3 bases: TGTGCCAGCAGTAGGGGACAGGGGGCCGCAGGTCAGCCCCAGCATTTT.

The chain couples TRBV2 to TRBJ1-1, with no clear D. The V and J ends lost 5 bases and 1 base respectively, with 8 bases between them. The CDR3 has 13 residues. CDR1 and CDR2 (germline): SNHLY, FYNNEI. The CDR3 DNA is TGTGCCAGCAGTATCCCAGGGAACACTGAAGCTTTCTTT. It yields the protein CASSIPGNTEAFF.

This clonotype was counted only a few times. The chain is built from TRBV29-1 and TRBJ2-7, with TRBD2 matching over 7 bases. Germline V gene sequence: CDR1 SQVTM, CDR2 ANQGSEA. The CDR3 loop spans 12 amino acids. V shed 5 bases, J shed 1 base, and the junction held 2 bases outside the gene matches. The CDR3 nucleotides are TGCAGCGTTAGCGGGGTATCCTACGAGCAGTACTTC. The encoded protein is CSVSGVSYEQYF.

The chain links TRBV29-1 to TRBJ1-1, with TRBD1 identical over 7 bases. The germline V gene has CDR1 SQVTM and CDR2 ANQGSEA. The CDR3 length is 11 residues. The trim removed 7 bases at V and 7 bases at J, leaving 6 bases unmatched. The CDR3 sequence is CSAGTVLEAFF. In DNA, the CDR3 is TGCAGCGCAGGGACAGTTCTTGAAGCTTTCTTT. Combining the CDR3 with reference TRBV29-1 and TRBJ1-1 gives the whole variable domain SAVISQKPSRDICQRGTSLTIQCQVDSQVTMMFWYRQQPGQSLTLIATANQGSEATYESGFVIDKFPISRPNLTFSTLTVSNMSPEDSSIYLCSAGTVLEAFFGQGTRLTVV.

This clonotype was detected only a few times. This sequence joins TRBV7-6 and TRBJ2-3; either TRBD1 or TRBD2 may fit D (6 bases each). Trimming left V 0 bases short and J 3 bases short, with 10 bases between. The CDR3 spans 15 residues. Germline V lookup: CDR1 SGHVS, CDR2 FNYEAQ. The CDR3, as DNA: TGTGCCAGCAGCTTAGCAACAGGGAGGACAGATACGCAGTATTTT. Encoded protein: CASSLATGRTDTQYF.

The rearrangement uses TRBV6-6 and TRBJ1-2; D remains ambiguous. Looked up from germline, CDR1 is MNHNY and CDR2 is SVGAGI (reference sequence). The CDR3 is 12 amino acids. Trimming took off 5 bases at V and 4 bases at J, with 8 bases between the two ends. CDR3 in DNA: TGTGCCAGCAGTCCAATCTCCTATGGCTACACCTTC. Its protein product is CASSPISYGYTF.

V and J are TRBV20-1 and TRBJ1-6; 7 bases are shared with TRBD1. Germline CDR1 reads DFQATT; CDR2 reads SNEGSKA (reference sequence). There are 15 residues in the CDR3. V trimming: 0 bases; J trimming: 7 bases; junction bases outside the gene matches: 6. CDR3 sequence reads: CSAREQGKGNSPLHF. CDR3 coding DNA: TGCAGTGCTAGAGAACAGGGGAAGGGGAATTCACCCCTCCACTTT.

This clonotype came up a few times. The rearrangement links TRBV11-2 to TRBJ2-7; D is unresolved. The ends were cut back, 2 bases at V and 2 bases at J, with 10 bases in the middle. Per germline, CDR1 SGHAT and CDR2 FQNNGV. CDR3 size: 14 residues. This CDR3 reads CASSLLAKTYEQYF. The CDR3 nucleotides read TGTGCCAGCAGCTTATTGGCCAAAACCTACGAGCAGTACTTC.

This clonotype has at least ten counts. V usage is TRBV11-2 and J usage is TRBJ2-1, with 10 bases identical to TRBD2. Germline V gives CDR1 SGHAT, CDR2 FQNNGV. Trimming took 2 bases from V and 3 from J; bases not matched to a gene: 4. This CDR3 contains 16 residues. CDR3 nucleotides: TGTGCCAGCAGCTTATCTGGACTAGCGGTCTACAATGAGCAGTTCTTC. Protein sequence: CASSLSGLAVYNEQFF.

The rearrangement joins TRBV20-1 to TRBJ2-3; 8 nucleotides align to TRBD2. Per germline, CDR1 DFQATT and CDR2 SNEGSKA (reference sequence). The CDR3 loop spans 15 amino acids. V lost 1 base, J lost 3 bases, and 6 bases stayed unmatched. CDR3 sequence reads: CSARVREGRTDTQYF. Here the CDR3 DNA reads TGCAGTGCTAGAGTACGGGAGGGCCGAACAGATACGCAGTATTTT.

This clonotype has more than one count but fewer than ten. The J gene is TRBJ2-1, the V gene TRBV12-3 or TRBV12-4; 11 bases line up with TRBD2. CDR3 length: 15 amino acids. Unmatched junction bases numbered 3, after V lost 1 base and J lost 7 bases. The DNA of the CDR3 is TGTGCCAGCAGTTTAGATAGCGGGAGGGGGAATGAGCAGTTCTTC. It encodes CASSLDSGRGNEQFF.

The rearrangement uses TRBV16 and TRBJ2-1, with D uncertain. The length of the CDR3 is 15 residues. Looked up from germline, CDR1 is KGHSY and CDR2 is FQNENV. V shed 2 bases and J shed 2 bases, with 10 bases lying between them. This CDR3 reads CASSQGRVAYNEQFF. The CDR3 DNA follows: TGTGCCAGCAGCCAAGGCCGGGTCGCCTACAATGAGCAGTTCTTC.

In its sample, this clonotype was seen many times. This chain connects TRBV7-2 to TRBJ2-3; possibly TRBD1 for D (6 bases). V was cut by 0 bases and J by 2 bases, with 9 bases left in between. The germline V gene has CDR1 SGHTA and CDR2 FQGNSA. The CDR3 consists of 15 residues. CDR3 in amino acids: CASSLAGHPTDTQYF. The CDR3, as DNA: TGTGCCAGCAGCTTAGCGGGACACCCCACAGATACGCAGTATTTT. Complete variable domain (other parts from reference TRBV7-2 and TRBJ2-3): GAGVSQSPSNKVTEKGKDVELRCDPISGHTALYWYRQSLGQGLEFLIYFQGNSAPDKSGLPSDRFSAERTGGSVSTLTIQRTQQEDSAVYLCASSLAGHPTDTQYFGPGTRLTVL.

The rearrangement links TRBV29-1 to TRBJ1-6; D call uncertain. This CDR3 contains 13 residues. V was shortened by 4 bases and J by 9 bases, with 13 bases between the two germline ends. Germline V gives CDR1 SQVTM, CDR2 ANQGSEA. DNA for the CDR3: TGCAGCGTTGGGACTACGGGCGGTTCACCCCTCCACTTT. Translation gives CSVGTTGGSPLHF.

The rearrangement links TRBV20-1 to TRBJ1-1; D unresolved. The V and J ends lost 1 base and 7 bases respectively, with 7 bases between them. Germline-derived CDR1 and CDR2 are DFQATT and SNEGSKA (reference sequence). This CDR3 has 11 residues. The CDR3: CSARGAYEAFF. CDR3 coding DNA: TGCAGTGCTAGAGGGGCCTATGAAGCTTTCTTT.

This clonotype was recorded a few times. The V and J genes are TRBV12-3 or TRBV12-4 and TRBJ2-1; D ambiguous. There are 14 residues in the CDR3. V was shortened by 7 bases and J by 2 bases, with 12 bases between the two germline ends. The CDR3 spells CASNPGPTYNEQFF. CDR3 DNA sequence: TGTGCCAGCAATCCCGGGCCCACCTACAATGAGCAGTTCTTC.

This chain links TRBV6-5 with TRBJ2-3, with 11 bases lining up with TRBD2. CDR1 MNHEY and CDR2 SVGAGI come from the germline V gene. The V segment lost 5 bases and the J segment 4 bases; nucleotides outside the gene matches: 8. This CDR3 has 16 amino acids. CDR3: CASSRTSGSWADTQYF. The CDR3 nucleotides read TGTGCCAGCAGTCGTACTAGCGGGAGTTGGGCAGATACGCAGTATTTT.

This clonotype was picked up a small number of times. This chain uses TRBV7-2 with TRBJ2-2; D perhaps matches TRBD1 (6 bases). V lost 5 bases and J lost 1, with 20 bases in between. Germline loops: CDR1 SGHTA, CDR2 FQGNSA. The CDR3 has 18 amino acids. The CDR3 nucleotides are TGTGCCAGCAGCCCTACCGGACCGGGACACCTGAACACCGGGGAGCTGTTTTTT. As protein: CASSPTGPGHLNTGELFF.

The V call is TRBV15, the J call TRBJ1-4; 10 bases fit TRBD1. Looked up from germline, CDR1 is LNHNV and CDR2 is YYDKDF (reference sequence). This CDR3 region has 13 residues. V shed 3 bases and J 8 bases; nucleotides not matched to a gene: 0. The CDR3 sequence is CATSRDRGEKLFF. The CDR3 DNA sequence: TGTGCCACCAGCAGGGACAGGGGGGAAAAACTGTTTTTT.

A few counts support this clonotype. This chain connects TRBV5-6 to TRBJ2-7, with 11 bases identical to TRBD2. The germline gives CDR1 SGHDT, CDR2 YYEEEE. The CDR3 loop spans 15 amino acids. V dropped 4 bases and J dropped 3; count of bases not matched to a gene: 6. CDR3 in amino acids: CASSDGTSGFYEQYF. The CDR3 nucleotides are TGTGCCAGCAGCGACGGGACTAGCGGTTTCTACGAGCAGTACTTC.

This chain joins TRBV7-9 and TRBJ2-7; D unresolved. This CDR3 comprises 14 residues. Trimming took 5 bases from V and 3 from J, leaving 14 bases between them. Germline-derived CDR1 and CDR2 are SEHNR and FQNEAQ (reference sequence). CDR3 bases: TGTGCCAGCAGCCAAAAGGCCCCAATCTACGAGCAGTACTTC. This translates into CASSQKAPIYEQYF.

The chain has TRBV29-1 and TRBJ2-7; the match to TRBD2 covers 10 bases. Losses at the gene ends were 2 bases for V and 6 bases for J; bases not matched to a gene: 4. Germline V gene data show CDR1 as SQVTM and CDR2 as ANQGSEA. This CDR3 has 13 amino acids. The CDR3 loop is CSVETSGTGEQYF. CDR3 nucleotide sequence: TGCAGCGTTGAAACTAGCGGGACGGGCGAGCAGTACTTC.

The CDR3 DNA sequence: TGCGCCAGCAGCTTGGGACCCGAAGGGAGTGAAAAACTGTTTTTT. Protein: CASSLGPEGSEKLFF. The V and J genes are TRBV5-1 and TRBJ1-4; unclear D gene. The CDR3 is 15 residues long. Germline CDR1 is SGHRS and CDR2 is YFSETQ. Trimming took off 0 bases at V and 7 bases at J, with 13 bases between the two ends.

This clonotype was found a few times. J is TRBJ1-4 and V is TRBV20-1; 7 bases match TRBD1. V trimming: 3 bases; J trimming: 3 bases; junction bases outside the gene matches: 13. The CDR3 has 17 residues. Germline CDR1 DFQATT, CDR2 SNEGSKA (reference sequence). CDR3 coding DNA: TGCAGTGCTAGGAGAGGGACAGCCATTCGGTCTAATGAAAAACTGTTTTTT. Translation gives CSARRGTAIRSNEKLFF.

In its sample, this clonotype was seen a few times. This CDR3 reads CASSLEAGTEAFF. CDR3 DNA: TGTGCCAGCAGCTTAGAGGCAGGCACTGAAGCTTTCTTT. The V gene is TRBV11-3, the J gene TRBJ1-1; D gene unclear. With 0 bases removed from V and 4 bases from J, the gap between germline ends came to 6 bases. The length of the CDR3 is 13 residues. CDR1 and CDR2 from the germline V gene are SGHNT and YENEEA.

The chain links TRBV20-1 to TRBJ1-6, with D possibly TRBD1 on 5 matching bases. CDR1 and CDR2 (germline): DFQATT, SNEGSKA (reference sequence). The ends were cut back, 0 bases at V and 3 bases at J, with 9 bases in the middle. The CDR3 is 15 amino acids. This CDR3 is CSARDQTVYNSPLHF. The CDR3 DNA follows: TGCAGTGCTAGAGATCAGACAGTCTATAATTCACCCCTCCACTTT.

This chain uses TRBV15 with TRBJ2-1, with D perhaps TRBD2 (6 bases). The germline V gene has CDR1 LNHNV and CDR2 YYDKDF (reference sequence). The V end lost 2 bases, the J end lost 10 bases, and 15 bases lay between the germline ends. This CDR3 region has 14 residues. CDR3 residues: CATSRSGGGEEQFF. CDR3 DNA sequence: TGTGCCACCAGCAGATCAGGAGGCGGGGAAGAGCAGTTCTTC.

CDR3 loop: CASSSDRGLWGYGYTF. The CDR3 DNA sequence: TGTGCCAGCAGTTCCGACAGGGGTCTCTGGGGCTATGGCTACACCTTC. J is TRBJ1-2 and V is TRBV28; TRBD1 agrees at 8 bases. Germline V lookup: CDR1 MDHEN, CDR2 SYDVKM. Trimming at V came to 4 bases and at J to 4 bases, leaving 11 bases not matched to a gene. This CDR3 region has 16 residues.